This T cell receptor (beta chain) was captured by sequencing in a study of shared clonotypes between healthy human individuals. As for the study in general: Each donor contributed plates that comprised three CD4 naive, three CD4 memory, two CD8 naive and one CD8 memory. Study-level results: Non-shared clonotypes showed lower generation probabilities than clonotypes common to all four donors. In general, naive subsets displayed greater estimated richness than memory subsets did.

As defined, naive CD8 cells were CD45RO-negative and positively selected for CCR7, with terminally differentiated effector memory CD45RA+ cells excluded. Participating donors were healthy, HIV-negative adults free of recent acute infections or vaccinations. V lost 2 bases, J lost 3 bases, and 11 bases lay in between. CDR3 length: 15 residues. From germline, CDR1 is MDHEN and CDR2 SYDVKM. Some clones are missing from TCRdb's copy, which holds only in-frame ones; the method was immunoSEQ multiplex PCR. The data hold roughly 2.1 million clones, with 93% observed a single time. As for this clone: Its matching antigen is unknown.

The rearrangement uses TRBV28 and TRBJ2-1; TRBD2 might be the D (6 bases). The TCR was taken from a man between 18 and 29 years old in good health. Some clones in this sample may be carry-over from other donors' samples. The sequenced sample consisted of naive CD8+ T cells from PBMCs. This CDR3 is CASSLRTTSYNEQFF. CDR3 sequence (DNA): TGTGCCAGCAGTTTAAGGACTACCAGCTACAATGAGCAGTTCTTC.